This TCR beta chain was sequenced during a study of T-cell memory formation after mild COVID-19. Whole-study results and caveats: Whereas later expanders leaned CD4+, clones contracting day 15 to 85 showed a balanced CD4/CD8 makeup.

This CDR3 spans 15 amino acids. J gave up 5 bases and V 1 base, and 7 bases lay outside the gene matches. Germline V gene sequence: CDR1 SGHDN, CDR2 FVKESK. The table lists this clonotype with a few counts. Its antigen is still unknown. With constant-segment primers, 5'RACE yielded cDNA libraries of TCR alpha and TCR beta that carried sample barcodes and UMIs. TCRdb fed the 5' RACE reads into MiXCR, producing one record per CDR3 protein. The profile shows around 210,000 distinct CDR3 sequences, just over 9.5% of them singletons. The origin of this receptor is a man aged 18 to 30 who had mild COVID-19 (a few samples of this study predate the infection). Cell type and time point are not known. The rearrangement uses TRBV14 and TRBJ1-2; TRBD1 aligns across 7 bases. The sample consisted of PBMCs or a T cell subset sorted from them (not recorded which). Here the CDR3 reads CASSQGTGRFYGYTF. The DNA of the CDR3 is TGTGCCAGCAGCCAAGGGACAGGCCGATTTTATGGCTACACCTTC.